Listed below are T cell receptor beta chains from one sample, sequenced in a study of T cells in Graves' hyperthyroidism and ophthalmopathy. TCRdb re-derived calls from the multiplex PCR reads in MiXCR, one entry per CDR3 protein. The table shows some 490,000 distinct CDR3 sequences, with approximately 22% occurring only once. Sequencing was carried out using blood. Receptors originate from a woman in her seventies with Graves' ophthalmopathy. Both conserved end residues are part of each CDR3. The order of the fields is D gene, V gene, J gene, clone size, CDR3 length, CDR3 protein, CDR3 DNA. The D gene is left open where the match is weak. The listing skips clone size in some rows; elsewhere it reads once, few, many or a size class.

NA	TRBV7-9	TRBJ2-7	NA	15	CAGSPIVGHSYEQYF	TGTGCCGGCAGCCCAATTGTGGGTCACTCCTACGAGCAGTACTTC
NA	TRBV28	TRBJ1-2	many	14	CASSQGPVAYGYTF	TGTGCCAGCAGCCAGGGACCAGTTGCTTATGGCTACACCTTC
TRBD2	TRBV28	TRBJ2-3	NA	14	CASWEGLAGDTQYF	TGTGCCAGCTGGGAGGGACTAGCGGGAGATACGCAGTATTTT
NA	TRBV20-1	TRBJ1-2	NA	13	CSARQPGDYGYTF	TGCAGTGCTAGACAACCAGGGGACTATGGCTACACCTTC
NA	TRBV20-1	TRBJ1-1	NA	14	CSARRDIRGTEAFF	TGCAGTGCTAGAAGGGACATACGGGGGACTGAAGCTTTCTTT
TRBD1	TRBV6-1	TRBJ2-7	few	15	CASSQYRGQTYEQYF	TGTGCCAGCAGTCAATACAGGGGGCAAACCTACGAGCAGTACTTC
NA	TRBV7-2	TRBJ2-6	NA	15	CASSPRASGANVLTF	TGTGCCAGCAGTCCCAGGGCCTCTGGGGCCAACGTCCTGACTTTC
NA	TRBV2	TRBJ1-2	many	13	CASSEERGYGYTF	TGTGCCAGCAGTGAAGAAAGGGGGTATGGCTACACCTTC
TRBD1	TRBV3-1	TRBJ2-7	NA	18	CASSQKGTGRSKTYEQYF	TGTGCCAGCAGCCAAAAAGGGACAGGTAGATCAAAGACCTACGAGCAGTACTTC
NA	TRBV19	TRBJ1-1	NA	15	CASTSQTPLNTEAFF	TGTGCCAGTACCTCTCAGACACCCCTGAACACTGAAGCTTTCTTT
TRBD2	TRBV2	TRBJ2-3	NA	15	CASRRTSGYTDTQYF	TGTGCCAGCAGGCGGACTAGCGGATACACAGATACGCAGTATTTT
NA	TRBV30	TRBJ1-4	few	14	CAWSVGTLGEKLFF	TGTGCCTGGAGTGTAGGGACGTTGGGTGAAAAACTGTTTTTT
NA	TRBV9	TRBJ2-7	few	14	CATSWTGHSYEQYF	TGTGCCACCAGTTGGACTGGCCACTCCTACGAGCAGTACTTC
NA	TRBV7-9	TRBJ2-2	few	15	CASSLNGQGAGELFF	TGTGCCAGCAGCTTGAACGGCCAGGGCGCCGGGGAGCTGTTTTTT
TRBD2	TRBV29-1	TRBJ2-1	many	12	CSALAGGNEQFF	TGCAGCGCCCTAGCGGGAGGCAATGAGCAGTTCTTC
TRBD1	TRBV3-1	TRBJ2-7	many	14	CASSPRDRGGEQYF	TGTGCCAGCAGCCCCCGGGACAGGGGGGGAGAGCAGTACTTC
TRBD2	TRBV6-5	TRBJ2-4	few	17	CASSYRTSGSGINIQYF	TGTGCCAGCAGTTACCGGACTAGCGGGAGTGGAATAAACATTCAGTACTTC
NA	TRBV2	TRBJ1-5	few	15	CASSEMSAGNQPQHF	TGTGCCAGCAGTGAGATGAGTGCGGGCAATCAGCCCCAGCATTTT
TRBD2	TRBV7-8	TRBJ2-1	few	16	CASSRSAGGAYNEQFF	TGTGCCAGCAGCCGTTCAGCGGGAGGCGCCTACAATGAGCAGTTCTTC
NA	TRBV20-1	TRBJ1-3	few	13	CSARPFDGNTIYF	TGCAGTGCTAGACCGTTTGACGGAAACACCATATATTTT
NA	TRBV4-1	TRBJ2-5	NA	14	CASSQGVTRETQYF	TGTGCCAGCAGCCAAGGCGTTACGAGAGAGACCCAGTACTTC
NA	TRBV6-2/TRBV6-3	TRBJ2-2	once	14	CAGTHTPKTGELFF	TGTGCCGGCACCCATACTCCCAAGACCGGGGAGCTGTTTTTT
TRBD1	TRBV6-1	TRBJ2-1	NA	14	CASSKYGDSNEQFF	TGTGCCAGCAGCAAATACGGGGACAGCAATGAGCAGTTCTTC
TRBD1	TRBV27	TRBJ1-2	many	15	CASSLSGGGGYGYTF	TGTGCCAGCAGTTTATCGGGAGGGGGCGGCTATGGCTACACCTTC
TRBD2	TRBV28	TRBJ2-7	few	15	CASTSLAGGSYEQYF	TGTGCCAGCACCTCCCTAGCGGGAGGCTCCTACGAGCAGTACTTC
NA	TRBV5-1	TRBJ1-1	NA	15	CASSSQPVPNTEAFF	TGCGCCAGCAGCTCCCAGCCCGTCCCGAACACTGAAGCTTTCTTT
NA	TRBV20-1	TRBJ2-1	NA	13	CSALGAGANEQFF	TGCAGTGCCCTAGGGGCTGGAGCCAATGAGCAGTTCTTC
NA	TRBV6-1	TRBJ2-1	many	14	CASSENIGLDEQFF	TGTGCCAGCAGTGAAAATATAGGGCTCGATGAGCAGTTCTTC
TRBD2	TRBV7-8	TRBJ2-1	NA	16	CASSLYAGRAKNEQFF	TGTGCCAGCAGCTTATATGCCGGGAGGGCCAAGAATGAGCAGTTCTTC
NA	TRBV19	TRBJ1-5	once	14	CASSISQGGQPQHF	TGTGCCAGTAGTATTTCTCAGGGTGGTCAGCCCCAGCATTTT
TRBD1	TRBV12-3/TRBV12-4	TRBJ1-5	NA	12	CASSDRVQPQHF	TGTGCCAGCAGTGACAGGGTTCAGCCCCAGCATTTT